This T cell receptor beta chain stems from a study of identical twins. Using its own MiXCR run on the 5' RACE reads, TCRdb lists one record per CDR3 protein. The sample contains hundreds of thousands of distinct CDR3 sequences, around 6% of which appear only once. This clonotype was recorded many times. V was shortened by 1 base and J by 5 bases, with 8 bases between the two germline ends. Per the germline V gene, CDR1 is LGHNA and CDR2 is YNFKEQ. This CDR3 has 14 amino acids. The sequence was obtained from a young man in good health. The V call is TRBV4-2, the J call TRBJ2-2; D is unresolved. The sequenced material came from naive T cells sorted from blood. Here the CDR3 reads CASSQGSGTGELFF. Written as DNA, the CDR3 is TGTGCCAGCAGCCAAGGGTCTGGGACCGGGGAGCTGTTTTTT.